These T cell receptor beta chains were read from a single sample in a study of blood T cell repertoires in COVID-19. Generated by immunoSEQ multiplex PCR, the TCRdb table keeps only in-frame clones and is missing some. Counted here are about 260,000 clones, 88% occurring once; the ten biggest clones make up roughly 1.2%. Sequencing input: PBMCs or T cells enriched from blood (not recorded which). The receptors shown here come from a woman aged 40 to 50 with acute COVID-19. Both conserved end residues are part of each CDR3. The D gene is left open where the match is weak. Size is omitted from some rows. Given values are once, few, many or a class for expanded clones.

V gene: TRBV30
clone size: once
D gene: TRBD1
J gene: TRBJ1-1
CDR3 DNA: TGTGCCTGGTCGGACAGGGGGCGCGCTGAAGCTTTCTTT
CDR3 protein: CAWSDRGRAEAFF

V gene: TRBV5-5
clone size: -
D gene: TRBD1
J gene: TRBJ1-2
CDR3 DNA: TGTGCCAGCAGCTTACAGGGGGACTATGGCTACACCTTC
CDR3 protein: CASSLQGDYGYTF

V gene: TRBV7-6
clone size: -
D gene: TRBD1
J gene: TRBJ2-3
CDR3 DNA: TGTGCCAGCAGCTTAAGACAGGGGGTCACAGATACGCAGTATTTT
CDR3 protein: CASSLRQGVTDTQYF

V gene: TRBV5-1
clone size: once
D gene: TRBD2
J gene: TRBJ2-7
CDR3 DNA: TGCGCCAGCAGCTTGGATCCGAGCGGGAGTTTCTACGAGCAGTACTTC
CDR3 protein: CASSLDPSGSFYEQYF

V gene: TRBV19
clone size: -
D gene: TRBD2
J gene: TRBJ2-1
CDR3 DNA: TGTGCCAGTAGTATCGTTTGGACTAGCGGGGTCCCTAATGAGCAGTTCTTC
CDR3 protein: CASSIVWTSGVPNEQFF

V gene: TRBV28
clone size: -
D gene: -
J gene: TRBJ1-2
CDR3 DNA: TGTGCCAGCACTCCTCCCGGGGGGCCATATGGCTACACCTTC
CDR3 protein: CASTPPGGPYGYTF

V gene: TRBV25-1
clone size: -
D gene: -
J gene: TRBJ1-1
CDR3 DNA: TGTGCCAGCAGTACACAAGCGACAGGGAACACTGAAGCTTTCTTT
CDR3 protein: CASSTQATGNTEAFF

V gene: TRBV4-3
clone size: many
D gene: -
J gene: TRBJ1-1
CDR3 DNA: TGCGCCAGCGGCACGATGACAGGCACTGAAGCTTTCTTT
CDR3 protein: CASGTMTGTEAFF

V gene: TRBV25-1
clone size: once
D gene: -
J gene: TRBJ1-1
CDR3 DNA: TGTGCCAGCAGTGATAACAGGGTGGGGAACACTGAAGCTTTCTTT
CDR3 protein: CASSDNRVGNTEAFF

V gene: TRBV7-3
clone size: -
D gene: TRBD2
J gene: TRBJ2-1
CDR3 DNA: TGTGCCAGCAGCTTAAGAGCGGGAGGGCTCAATGAGCAGTTCTTC
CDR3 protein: CASSLRAGGLNEQFF

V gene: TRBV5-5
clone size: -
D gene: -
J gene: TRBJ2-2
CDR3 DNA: TGTGCCAGCAGCCGGGTGAGCGGAACGAACACCGGGGAGCTGTTTTTT
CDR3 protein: CASSRVSGTNTGELFF

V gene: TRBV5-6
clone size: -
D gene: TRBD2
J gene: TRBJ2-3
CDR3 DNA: TGTGCCAGCGGACGGGAGGGCCCAGATACGCAGTATTTT
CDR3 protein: CASGREGPDTQYF

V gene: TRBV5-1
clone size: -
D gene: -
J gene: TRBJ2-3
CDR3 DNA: TGCGCCAGCAGCTTGGCTGGCGGGTACTTCACAGATACGCAGTATTTT
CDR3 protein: CASSLAGGYFTDTQYF

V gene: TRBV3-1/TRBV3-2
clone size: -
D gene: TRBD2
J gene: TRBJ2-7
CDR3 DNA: TGTGCCAGCAGCCAATCGGTGACGGGAGGGCCAGGTTACGAGCAGTACTTC
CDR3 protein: CASSQSVTGGPGYEQYF

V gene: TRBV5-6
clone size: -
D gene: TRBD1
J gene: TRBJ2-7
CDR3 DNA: TGTGCCAGCAGCCTCGGGACAGCCTTAATAGAGCAGTACTTC
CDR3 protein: CASSLGTALIEQYF

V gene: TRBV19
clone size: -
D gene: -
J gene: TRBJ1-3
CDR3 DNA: TGTGCCAGTAGCCCGGGTCCTGGAAACACCATATATTTT
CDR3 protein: CASSPGPGNTIYF

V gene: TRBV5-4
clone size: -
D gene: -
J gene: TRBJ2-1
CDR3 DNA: TGTGCCAGCAGCTACTTCCAGGGTGGGGATGAGCAGTTCTTC
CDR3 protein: CASSYFQGGDEQFF

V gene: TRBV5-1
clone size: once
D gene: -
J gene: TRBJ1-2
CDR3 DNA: TGCGCCAGCAGCTTGACTCGGGAGCTGTATGGCTACACCTTC
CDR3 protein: CASSLTRELYGYTF

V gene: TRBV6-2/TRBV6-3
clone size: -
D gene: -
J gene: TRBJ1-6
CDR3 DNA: TGTGCCAGCAGTTACCTGGAGGCTTCAATAGTTGTTAGGCCCCTCCACTTT
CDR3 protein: CASSYLEASIVVRPLHF

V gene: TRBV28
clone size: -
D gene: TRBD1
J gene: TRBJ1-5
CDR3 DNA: TGTGCCAGCAGTTCCCCACCCACCGGGACAGGCGGAAATCAGCCCCAGCATTTT
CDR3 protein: CASSSPPTGTGGNQPQHF

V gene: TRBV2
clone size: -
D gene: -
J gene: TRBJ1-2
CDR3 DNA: TGTGCCAGCAGTGTGCAGGGTGAGGATGGCTACACCTTC
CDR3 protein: CASSVQGEDGYTF

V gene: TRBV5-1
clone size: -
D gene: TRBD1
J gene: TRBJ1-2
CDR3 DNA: TGCGCCAGCAGCTTGGAGGGACAGAACTATGGCTACACCTTC
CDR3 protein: CASSLEGQNYGYTF

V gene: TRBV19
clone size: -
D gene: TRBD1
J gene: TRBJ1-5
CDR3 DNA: TGTGCCAGTAGTATAGAGGAGACAGGGCTGCAGCCCCAGCATTTT
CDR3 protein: CASSIEETGLQPQHF

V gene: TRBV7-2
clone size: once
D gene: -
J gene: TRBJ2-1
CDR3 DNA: TGTGCCAGCAGCAAAGGGGCGGGGTACAATGAGCAGTTCTTC
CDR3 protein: CASSKGAGYNEQFF

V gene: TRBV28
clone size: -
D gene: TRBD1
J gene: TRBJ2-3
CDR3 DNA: TGTGCCAGCAGCCCAGGGGGCTCAGATACGCAGTATTTT
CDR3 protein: CASSPGGSDTQYF

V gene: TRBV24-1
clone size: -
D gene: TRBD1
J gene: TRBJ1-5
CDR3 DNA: TGTGCCACCAGTGAACCGCAAAGGACAGGCTACTATCAGCCCCAGCATTTT
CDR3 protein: CATSEPQRTGYYQPQHF

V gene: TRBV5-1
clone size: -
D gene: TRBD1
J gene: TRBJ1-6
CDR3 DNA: TGCGCCAGCAGCCAGATAGGTGTCAGGGGGCATTCACCCCTCCACTTT
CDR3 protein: CASSQIGVRGHSPLHF

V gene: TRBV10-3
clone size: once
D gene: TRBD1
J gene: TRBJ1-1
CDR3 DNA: TGTGCCATCAGTGAGTCGTGGGCAGGGGGCCACACTGAAGCTTTCTTT
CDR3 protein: CAISESWAGGHTEAFF

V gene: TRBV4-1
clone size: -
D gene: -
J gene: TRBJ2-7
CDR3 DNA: TGCGCCAGCAGCCAAGAGCCAGGACTCTACGAGCAGTACTTC
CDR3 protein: CASSQEPGLYEQYF

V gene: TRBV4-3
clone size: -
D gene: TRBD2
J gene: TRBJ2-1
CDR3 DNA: TGCGCCAGCAGCCAAGACCGCCGCGATAGCGGGAGCGGCGAGCAGTTCTTC
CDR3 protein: CASSQDRRDSGSGEQFF

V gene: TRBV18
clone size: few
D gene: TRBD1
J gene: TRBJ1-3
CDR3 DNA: TGTGCCAGCTCACCTACAAGCGCCGGGACAGGAGGAAACACCATATATTTT
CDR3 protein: CASSPTSAGTGGNTIYF